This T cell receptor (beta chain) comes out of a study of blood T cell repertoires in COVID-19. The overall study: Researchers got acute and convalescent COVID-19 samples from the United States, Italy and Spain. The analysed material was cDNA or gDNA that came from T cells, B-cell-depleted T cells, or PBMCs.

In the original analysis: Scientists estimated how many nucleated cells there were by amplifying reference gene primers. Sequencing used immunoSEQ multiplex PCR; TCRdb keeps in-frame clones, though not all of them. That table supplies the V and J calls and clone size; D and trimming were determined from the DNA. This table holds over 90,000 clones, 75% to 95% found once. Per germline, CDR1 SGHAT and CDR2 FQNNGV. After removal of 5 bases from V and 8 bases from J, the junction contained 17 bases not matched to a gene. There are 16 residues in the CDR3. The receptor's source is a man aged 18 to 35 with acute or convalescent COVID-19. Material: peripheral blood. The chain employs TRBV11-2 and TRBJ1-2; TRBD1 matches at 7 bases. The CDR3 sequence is CASSPKSGRGRGGYTF. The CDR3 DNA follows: TGTGCCAGCAGCCCCAAGTCCGGGAGGGGGCGAGGCGGCTACACCTTC.